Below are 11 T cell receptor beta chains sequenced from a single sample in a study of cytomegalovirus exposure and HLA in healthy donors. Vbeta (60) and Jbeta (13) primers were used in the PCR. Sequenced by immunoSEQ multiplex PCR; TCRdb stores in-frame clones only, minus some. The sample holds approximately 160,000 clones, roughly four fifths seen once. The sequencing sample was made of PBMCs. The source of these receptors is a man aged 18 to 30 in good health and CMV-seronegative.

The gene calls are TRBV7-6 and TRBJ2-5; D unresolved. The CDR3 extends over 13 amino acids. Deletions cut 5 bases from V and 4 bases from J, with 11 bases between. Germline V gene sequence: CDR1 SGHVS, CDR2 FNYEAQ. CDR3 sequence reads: CASSVDTRETQYF. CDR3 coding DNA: TGTGCCAGCAGCGTCGACACCAGAGAGACCCAGTACTTC.

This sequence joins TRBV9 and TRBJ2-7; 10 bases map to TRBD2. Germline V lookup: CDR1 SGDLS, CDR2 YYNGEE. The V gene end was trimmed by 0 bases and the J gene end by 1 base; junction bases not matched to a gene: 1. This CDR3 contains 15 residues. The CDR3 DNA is TGTGCCAGCAGCGTAGGACTAGCGGGTTCCTACGAGCAGTACTTC. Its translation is CASSVGLAGSYEQYF.

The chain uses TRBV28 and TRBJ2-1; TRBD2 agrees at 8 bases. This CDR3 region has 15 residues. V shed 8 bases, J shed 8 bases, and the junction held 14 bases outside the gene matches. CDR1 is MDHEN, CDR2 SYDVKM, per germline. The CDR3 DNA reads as TGTGCCAGCCCTCCTGCGGGGGGTAGCAACCATGAGCAGTTCTTC. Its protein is CASPPAGGSNHEQFF.

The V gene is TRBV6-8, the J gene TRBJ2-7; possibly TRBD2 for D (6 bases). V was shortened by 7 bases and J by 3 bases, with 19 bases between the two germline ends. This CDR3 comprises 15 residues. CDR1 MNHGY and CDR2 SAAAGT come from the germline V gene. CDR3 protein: CASTAGQLRDYEQYF. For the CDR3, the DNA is TGTGCCAGCACCGCGGGGCAGCTGAGGGACTACGAGCAGTACTTC.

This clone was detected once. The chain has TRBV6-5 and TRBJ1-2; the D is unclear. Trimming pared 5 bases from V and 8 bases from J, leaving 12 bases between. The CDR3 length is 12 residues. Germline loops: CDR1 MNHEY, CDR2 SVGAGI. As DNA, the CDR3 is TGTGCCAGCAGTGAAGCGGCAGGCGGCTACACCTTC. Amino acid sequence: CASSEAAGGYTF.

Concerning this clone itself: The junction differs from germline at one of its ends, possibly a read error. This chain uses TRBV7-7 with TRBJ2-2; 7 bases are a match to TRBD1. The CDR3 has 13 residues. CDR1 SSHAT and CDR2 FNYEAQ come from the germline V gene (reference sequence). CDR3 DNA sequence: TGTGCTAGCAGACCTGACAGGGTCGGGGAGCTGTTTTTT. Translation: CASRPDRVGELFF.

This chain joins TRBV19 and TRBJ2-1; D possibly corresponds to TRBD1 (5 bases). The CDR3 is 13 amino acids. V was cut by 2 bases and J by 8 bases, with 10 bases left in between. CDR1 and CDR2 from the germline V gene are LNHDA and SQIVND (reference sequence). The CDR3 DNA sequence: TGTGCCAGTAGTATATCCAGGGCAGATGAGCAGTTCTTC. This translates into CASSISRADEQFF.

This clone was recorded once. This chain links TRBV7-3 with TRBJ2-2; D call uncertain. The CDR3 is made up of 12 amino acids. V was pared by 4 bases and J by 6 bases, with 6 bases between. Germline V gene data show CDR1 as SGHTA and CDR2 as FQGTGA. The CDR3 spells CASSSLAGELFF. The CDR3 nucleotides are TGTGCCAGCAGCTCATTAGCCGGGGAGCTGTTTTTT. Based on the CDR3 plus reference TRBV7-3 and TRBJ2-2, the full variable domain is GAGVSQTPSNKVTEKGKYVELRCDPISGHTALYWYRQSLGQGPEFLIYFQGTGAADDSGLPNDRFFAVRPEGSVSTLKIQRTERGDSAVYLCASSSLAGELFFGEGSRLTVL.

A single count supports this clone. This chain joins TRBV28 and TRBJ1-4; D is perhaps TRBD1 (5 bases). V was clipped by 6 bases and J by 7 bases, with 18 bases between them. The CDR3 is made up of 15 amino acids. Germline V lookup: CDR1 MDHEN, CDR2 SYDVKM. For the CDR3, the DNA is TGTGCCAGCAGCGATGGACACCGAAGAACTGAAAAACTGTTTTTT. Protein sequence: CASSDGHRRTEKLFF. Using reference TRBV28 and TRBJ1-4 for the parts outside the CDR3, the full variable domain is DVKVTQSSRYLVKRTGEKVFLECVQDMDHENMFWYRQDPGLGLRLIYFSYDVKMKEKGDIPEGYSVSREKKERFSLILESASTNQTSMYLCASSDGHRRTEKLFFGSGTQLSVL.

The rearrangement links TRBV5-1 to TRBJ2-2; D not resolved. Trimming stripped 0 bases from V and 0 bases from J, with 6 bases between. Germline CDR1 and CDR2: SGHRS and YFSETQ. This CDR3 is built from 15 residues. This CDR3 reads CASSLAVPNTGELFF. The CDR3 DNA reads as TGCGCCAGCAGCTTGGCGGTACCGAACACCGGGGAGCTGTTTTTT. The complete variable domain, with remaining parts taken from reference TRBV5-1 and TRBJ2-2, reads KAGVTQTPRYLIKTRGQQVTLSCSPISGHRSVSWYQQTPGQGLQFLFEYFSETQRNKGNFPGRFSGRQFSNSRSEMNVSTLELGDSALYLCASSLAVPNTGELFFGEGSRLTVL.

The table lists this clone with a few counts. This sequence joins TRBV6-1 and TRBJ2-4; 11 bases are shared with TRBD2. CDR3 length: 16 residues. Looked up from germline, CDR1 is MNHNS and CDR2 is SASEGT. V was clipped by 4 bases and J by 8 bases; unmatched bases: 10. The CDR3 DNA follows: TGTGCCAGCAGTGGGGGGCTAGCGGGAGGTGCGGACATTCAGTACTTC. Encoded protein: CASSGGLAGGADIQYF.